Shown below are 27 T cell receptor beta chains from a single sample sequenced in a study of PD-L1 blockade in urothelial cancer (TCRdb year 2017). The label giving this sample's time point can be read as: peripheral blood 6 weeks after treatment start. Libraries were prepared through the immunoSEQ multiplex PCR assay. TCRdb limited this immuneACCESS table to in-frame rearrangements with V and J called. A share of clones is missing; checked studies link under half to unresolved V genes, and the rest is unexplained. This sample is represented by tens of thousands of clones; approximately 89% of them were singletons. The ten largest clones capture about 0.91% of the sample. The sample here was PBMCs, taken around atezolizumab (anti-PD-L1) treatment. The receptors come from a woman of 80 years or more with urothelial cancer.

By proportion, this clone is medium-sized. The chain links TRBV19 to TRBJ2-5; D is ambiguous. Between the trimmed V and J ends, which lost 11 bases and 1 base, there was a span of 8 bases. The CDR3 totals 11 residues. Per the germline V gene, CDR1 is LNHDA and CDR2 is SQIVND (reference sequence). CDR3 DNA sequence: TGTGCCGAAAACACCCAAGAGACCCAGTACTTC. It encodes CAENTQETQYF. Drawing the rest from reference TRBV19 and TRBJ2-5, the complete variable domain is DGGITQSPKYLFRKEGQNVTLSCEQNLNHDAMYWYRQDPGQGLRLIYYSQIVNDFQKGDIAEGYSVSREKKESFPLTVTSAQKNPTAFYLCAENTQETQYFGPGTRLLVL.

This clone was observed a single time. The CDR3 is CASSQAPPRELFF. CDR3 DNA: TGCGCCAGCAGCCAGGCCCCCCCCAGGGAGCTGTTTTTT. V gene TRBV4-1 combines with J gene TRBJ2-2, with D unresolved. Trimming shortened V by 3 bases and J by 9 bases, and 11 bases separated the two germline ends. The V gene's germline CDR1 is MGHRA and CDR2 YSYEKL. The length of the CDR3 is 13 residues.

This chain joins TRBV2 and TRBJ2-3; 11 bases are a match to TRBD2. The length of the CDR3 is 16 residues. Germline CDR1 SNHLY, CDR2 FYNNEI. J was trimmed by 1 base and V by 6 bases; bases with no gene match: 6. CDR3 in amino acids: CASSAGTSGGTDTQYF. CDR3 DNA sequence: TGTGCCAGCAGCGCCGGGACTAGCGGCGGCACAGATACGCAGTATTTT.

This chain links TRBV2 with TRBJ1-5; a weak D match, TRBD1 (5 bases). The CDR3 runs 13 residues. Germline V gene lookup returns CDR1 SNHLY and CDR2 FYNNEI. V lost 10 bases, J lost 7 bases, and 17 bases lay in between. The CDR3 sequence: CATGGGVRQPQHF. Here the CDR3 DNA reads TGTGCCACCGGGGGTGGGGTTCGGCAGCCCCAGCATTTT.

This clone showed up just once. The chain links TRBV5-1 to TRBJ1-1; tentatively, D is TRBD1 (5 bases). This CDR3 comprises 16 residues. Per the germline V gene, CDR1 is SGHRS and CDR2 is YFSETQ. Trimming pared 2 bases from V and 7 bases from J, leaving 21 bases between. CDR3 bases: TGCGCCAGCAGCTTCCAAAACCCCGGGGGAAGGGATGAAGCTTTCTTT. Its translation: CASSFQNPGGRDEAFF.

This clone was observed once. The V call is TRBV11-3, the J call TRBJ1-1; no clear D. This CDR3 contains 13 residues. CDR1 and CDR2 (germline): SGHNT, YENEEA. V gave up 5 bases and J gave up 5 bases, with 12 bases separating them. Written as DNA, the CDR3 is TGTGCCAGCAGCCCCCGGGGAGGGACTGAAGCTTTCTTT. Its translation is CASSPRGGTEAFF. The full variable domain, in which reference TRBV11-3 and TRBJ1-1 provide the parts outside the CDR3, is EAGVVQSPRYKIIEKKQPVAFWCNPISGHNTLYWYLQNLGQGPELLIRYENEEAVDDSQLPKDRFSAERLKGVDSTLKIQPAELGDSAVYLCASSPRGGTEAFFGQGTRLTVV.

The chain couples TRBV5-4 to TRBJ2-1, with 8 positions matching TRBD1. Germline CDR1 SGHNT, CDR2 YYREEE (reference sequence). The CDR3 runs to 15 residues. V shed 0 bases and J 7 bases; nucleotides not matched to a gene: 6. The CDR3 region is CASSLVAGGWNEQFF. The CDR3 DNA is TGTGCCAGCAGCTTGGTGGCAGGGGGCTGGAATGAGCAGTTCTTC.

The chain has TRBV6-5 and TRBJ2-7; 9 bases match TRBD1. CDR1 MNHEY and CDR2 SVGAGI come from the germline V gene. The CDR3 contains 14 residues. J was trimmed by 4 bases and V by 5 bases; bases with no gene match: 6. The CDR3 DNA is TGTGCCAGCAGTCAGGGGACAGGGTGGTACGAGCAGTACTTC. This translates into CASSQGTGWYEQYF.

This chain uses TRBV6-5 with TRBJ1-1; no clear D. Trimming pared 5 bases from V and 3 bases from J, leaving 10 bases between. The CDR3 covers 13 residues. Per germline, CDR1 MNHEY and CDR2 SVGAGI. The CDR3 loop reads CASSPGVYTEAFF. The CDR3 DNA follows: TGTGCCAGCAGTCCCGGAGTCTACACTGAAGCTTTCTTT.

This chain links TRBV28 with TRBJ1-5; the D gene is possibly TRBD1 (5 bases). This CDR3 is 18 amino acids long. CDR1 is MDHEN and CDR2 is SYDVKM in the germline V gene. Trimming removed 2 bases from V and 0 bases from J, with 17 bases in between. CDR3 residues: CASSLMSQGGISNQPQHF. The CDR3 coding sequence is TGTGCCAGCAGTTTAATGTCGCAGGGAGGAATTAGCAATCAGCCCCAGCATTTT. The full variable domain, completed using reference TRBV28 and TRBJ1-5, is DVKVTQSSRYLVKRTGEKVFLECVQDMDHENMFWYRQDPGLGLRLIYFSYDVKMKEKGDIPEGYSVSREKKERFSLILESASTNQTSMYLCASSLMSQGGISNQPQHFGDGTRLSIL.

The V gene is TRBV28, the J gene TRBJ2-7; TRBD1 aligns across 7 bases. Trimming took 8 bases from V and 0 from J; bases not matched to a gene: 7. The germline V gene encodes CDR1 MDHEN and CDR2 SYDVKM. This CDR3 spans 14 amino acids. This CDR3 is CASAGQALSYEQYF. CDR3 in DNA: TGTGCCAGCGCCGGACAGGCCCTCTCCTACGAGCAGTACTTC.

The chain employs TRBV28 and TRBJ1-1; D unresolved. Germline V gives CDR1 MDHEN, CDR2 SYDVKM. The CDR3 is 14 residues long. Trimming stripped 2 bases from V and 0 bases from J, with 7 bases between. CDR3 nucleotide sequence: TGTGCCAGCAGTTTAGTGCAGATGAACACTGAAGCTTTCTTT. It translates to CASSLVQMNTEAFF.

The chain couples TRBV19 to TRBJ2-7, with 7 bases that match TRBD1. Per germline, CDR1 LNHDA and CDR2 SQIVND (reference sequence). Losses at the gene ends were 5 bases for V and 2 bases for J; bases not matched to a gene: 6. CDR3 length equals 14 residues. CDR3 coding DNA: TGTGCCAGTAGTTTCCGGGACAGCACCTACGAGCAGTACTTC. It is translated as CASSFRDSTYEQYF. The complete variable domain, with remaining parts taken from reference TRBV19 and TRBJ2-7, reads DGGITQSPKYLFRKEGQNVTLSCEQNLNHDAMYWYRQDPGQGLRLIYYSQIVNDFQKGDIAEGYSVSREKKESFPLTVTSAQKNPTAFYLCASSFRDSTYEQYFGPGTRLTVT.

This chain uses TRBV5-6 with TRBJ2-1, with a weak D call TRBD2 (6 bases). Per germline, CDR1 SGHDT and CDR2 YYEEEE. CDR3 length: 12 residues. V lost 4 bases to trimming and J lost 10 bases, with 12 bases between them. CDR3 sequence reads: CASSPGLEEQFF. As DNA, the CDR3 is TGTGCCAGCAGCCCGGGACTCGAGGAGCAGTTCTTC.

The V gene is TRBV6-1, the J gene TRBJ2-2; D ambiguous. The CDR3 has 14 amino acids. Trimming took 2 bases from V and 3 from J, leaving 7 bases between them. CDR1 and CDR2 (germline): MNHNS, SASEGT. CDR3 amino acids: CASSELVYTGELFF. Here the CDR3 DNA reads TGTGCCAGCAGTGAACTAGTCTACACCGGGGAGCTGTTTTTT.

This chain connects TRBV5-4 to TRBJ1-3; possibly TRBD1 for D (6 bases). The germline gives CDR1 SGHNT, CDR2 YYREEE (reference sequence). The CDR3 spans 15 residues. V lost 0 bases to trimming and J lost 2 bases, with 9 bases between them. The CDR3 is CASSLDRVTGNTIYF. The CDR3 nucleotides read TGTGCCAGCAGCTTGGACAGGGTCACTGGAAACACCATATATTTT.

The gene calls are TRBV6-6 and TRBJ1-1, with unresolved D. V was trimmed by 2 bases and J by 1 base, leaving 8 bases between them. The CDR3 runs to 14 residues. Germline loops: CDR1 MNHNY, CDR2 SVGAGI (reference sequence). The CDR3 bases are TGTGCCAGCAGTTACGGGAGGGCGAACACTGAAGCTTTCTTT. This translates into CASSYGRANTEAFF.

This chain joins TRBV28 and TRBJ2-1, with D hard to call. The CDR3 consists of 13 residues. V was cut by 6 bases and J by 9 bases, with 15 bases left in between. Looked up from germline, CDR1 is MDHEN and CDR2 is SYDVKM. The CDR3 region is CASSKTPSFEQFF. The CDR3 bases are TGTGCCAGCAGCAAGACACCCTCCTTTGAGCAGTTCTTC. The whole variable domain, filled in from reference TRBV28 and TRBJ2-1, reads DVKVTQSSRYLVKRTGEKVFLECVQDMDHENMFWYRQDPGLGLRLIYFSYDVKMKEKGDIPEGYSVSREKKERFSLILESASTNQTSMYLCASSKTPSFEQFFGPGTRLTVL.

The sample holds one count of this clone. The chain recombines TRBV11-2 with TRBJ2-7, with TRBD2 matching over 9 bases. The J segment lost 7 bases and the V segment lost 0 bases, leaving 7 bases of the junction unmatched. CDR1 and CDR2 from the germline V gene are SGHAT and FQNNGV. The CDR3 consists of 15 residues. The CDR3 here is CASSLEVAGASEQYF. The CDR3 DNA follows: TGTGCCAGCAGCTTAGAAGTAGCGGGAGCAAGTGAGCAGTACTTC. Full variable domain (outside the CDR3, taken from reference TRBV11-2 and TRBJ2-7): EAGVAQSPRYKIIEKRQSVAFWCNPISGHATLYWYQQILGQGPKLLIQFQNNGVVDDSQLPKDRFSAERLKGVDSTLKIQPAKLEDSAVYLCASSLEVAGASEQYFGPGTRLTVT.

The chain recombines TRBV5-4 with TRBJ2-3, with a tentative D call TRBD1 (5 bases). The CDR3 loop spans 14 amino acids. V was clipped by 4 bases and J by 4 bases, with 13 bases between them. CDR1 is SGHNT, CDR2 YYREEE, per germline (reference sequence). CDR3 nucleotide sequence: TGTGCCAGCAGCCCCGTGGGGCGCCCAGATACGCAGTATTTT. Translating it yields CASSPVGRPDTQYF.

The rearrangement links TRBV5-1 to TRBJ2-4, with D possibly matching TRBD2 (6 bases). Germline loops: CDR1 SGHRS, CDR2 YFSETQ. There are 14 residues in the CDR3. The V gene lost 4 bases and the J gene lost 9 bases, with 17 bases spanning the gap. The CDR3 nucleotides read TGCGCCAGCAGCCTCGACACCGGAGGGAGCATTCAGTACTTC. It translates to CASSLDTGGSIQYF.

CDR3 DNA sequence: TGTGCCAGCACCTTTGCGGGGGAGAGGCAAACGCAGTATTTT. Translated: CASTFAGERQTQYF. The J gene is TRBJ2-3, the V gene TRBV5-6; 7 bases map to TRBD2. V shed 6 bases, J shed 9 bases, and the junction held 13 bases outside the gene matches. The CDR3 covers 14 residues. Germline V gene data show CDR1 as SGHDT and CDR2 as YYEEEE.

This chain uses TRBV18 with TRBJ1-1, with D perhaps matching TRBD1 (5 bases). The V gene lost 9 bases and the J gene lost 1 base, with 15 bases spanning the gap. CDR1 and CDR2 (germline): KGHSH, LQKENI. The CDR3 totals 14 residues. Here the CDR3 reads CASLALRGNTEAFF. The CDR3 DNA reads TGTGCCAGTTTAGCTCTTAGGGGGAACACTGAAGCTTTCTTT.

This chain connects TRBV9 to TRBJ2-3, with D tentatively TRBD2 (5 bases). CDR3 length: 16 residues. V dropped 3 bases and J dropped 4 bases, with 18 bases sitting between them. CDR1 and CDR2 from the germline V gene are SGDLS and YYNGEE. The CDR3 sequence: CASSAGSSSAADTQYF. CDR3 sequence (DNA): TGTGCCAGCAGCGCTGGGAGTTCATCTGCGGCAGATACGCAGTATTTT.

This chain joins TRBV9 and TRBJ2-2, with TRBD2 matching over 10 bases. The CDR3 totals 18 residues. With V trimmed by 0 bases and J by 4 bases, 9 bases remained unmatched. Per germline, CDR1 SGDLS and CDR2 YYNGEE. In nucleotides, the CDR3 is TGTGCCAGCAGCGTAGATAGGCTAGCGGGAGTAGGCACCGGGGAGCTGTTTTTT. It yields the protein CASSVDRLAGVGTGELFF.

The J gene is TRBJ2-7, the V gene TRBV19, with 12 bases aligning to TRBD2. V lost 7 bases to trimming and J lost 5 bases; unmatched junction nucleotides: 6. The CDR3 contains 14 residues. Germline CDR1 LNHDA, CDR2 SQIVND (reference sequence). Here the CDR3 reads CASTPSGRVHEQYF. The CDR3 DNA is TGTGCCAGTACCCCTAGCGGGAGGGTCCACGAGCAGTACTTC.

This chain joins TRBV5-4 and TRBJ1-1; 11 bases are shared with TRBD1. CDR1 SGHNT and CDR2 YYREEE come from the germline V gene (reference sequence). The length of the CDR3 is 15 residues. Germline trimming cut 0 bases from V and 4 bases from J; bases unmatched to any gene: 2. This chain's CDR3 is CASSLAGTGGTEAFF. The CDR3, as DNA: TGTGCCAGCAGCTTGGCCGGGACAGGGGGCACTGAAGCTTTCTTT.